A single sample gave rise to the 26 T cell receptor beta chains below, sequenced in a study of shared T cell receptors in the human thymus. The method was immunoSEQ multiplex PCR; TCRdb's version includes in-frame clones alone and lacks a portion of them. The repertoire holds 640,000 or so clones, with about 90% as singletons. These data were likewise used in another study, on human thymus T cells.

The sample consisted of thymocytes. These receptor sequences come from a boy under two years old with a congenital heart defect.

This chain joins TRBV5-1 and TRBJ2-1, with 9 bases aligning to TRBD2. The CDR3 is made up of 18 amino acids. V shed 4 bases and J 6 bases; nucleotides not matched to a gene: 17. Germline CDR1 is SGHRS and CDR2 is YFSETQ. The CDR3 spells CASSPIRELAGYINEQFF. The CDR3 coding sequence is TGCGCCAGCAGCCCAATCCGCGAGCTAGCGGGATATATCAATGAGCAGTTCTTC.

This clone has a single count. The chain combines TRBV7-9 with TRBJ2-3; 11 nucleotides line up with TRBD2. CDR3 length: 19 residues. Trimming cost V 2 bases and J 2 bases; bases outside gene matches: 12. Germline V gene sequence: CDR1 SEHNR, CDR2 FQNEAQ (reference sequence). CDR3 amino acids: CASSLPAGSGRAFTDTQYF. DNA for the CDR3: TGTGCCAGCAGCTTACCGGCTGGTAGCGGGAGGGCTTTCACAGATACGCAGTATTTT. Combining the CDR3 with reference TRBV7-9 and TRBJ2-3 gives the whole variable domain DTGVSQNPRHKITKRGQNVTFRCDPISEHNRLYWYRQTLGQGPEFLTYFQNEAQLEKSRLLSDRFSAERPKGSFSTLEIQRTEQGDSAMYLCASSLPAGSGRAFTDTQYFGPGTRLTVL.

The chain combines TRBV4-2 with TRBJ2-7; TRBD2 matches at 9 bases. V lost 2 bases and J lost 4; bases outside the gene matches: 9. The CDR3 consists of 16 residues. Germline values: CDR1 LGHNA, CDR2 YNFKEQ. The CDR3 reads CASSQLLAGIEYEQYF. As DNA, the CDR3 is TGTGCCAGCAGCCAACTTCTAGCGGGGATCGAGTACGAGCAGTACTTC.

The chain couples TRBV9 to TRBJ1-2; tentative D call: TRBD1 (6 bases). Germline CDR1 is SGDLS and CDR2 is YYNGEE. This CDR3 is 15 amino acids long. Trimming removed 4 bases at V and 3 bases at J, with 16 bases between. The CDR3 region has the DNA TGTGCCAGCAGCCCCTCGGGGGGCGGCGACTATGGCTACACCTTC. This sequence encodes CASSPSGGGDYGYTF.

In this sample, this clone turned up a few times. The V gene is TRBV4-1, the J gene TRBJ2-7; maybe TRBD1 (5 bases). Trimming left V 0 bases short and J 1 base short, with 10 bases between. The CDR3 contains 15 residues. Germline V gene lookup returns CDR1 MGHRA and CDR2 YSYEKL. CDR3 loop: CASSQETQGSYEQYF. CDR3 DNA: TGCGCCAGCAGCCAAGAAACCCAGGGTTCCTACGAGCAGTACTTC.

J is TRBJ2-7 and V is TRBV6-5, with TRBD2 matching over 12 bases. J was trimmed by 0 bases and V by 0 bases; bases with no gene match: 0. Germline CDR1 is MNHEY and CDR2 is SVGAGI. CDR3 size: 16 residues. CDR3 bases: TGTGCCAGCAGTTACTCGGGACTAGCGGGCTCCTACGAGCAGTACTTC. Amino acid sequence: CASSYSGLAGSYEQYF.

This clone came up a few times. This chain joins TRBV19 and TRBJ1-5; no definite D call. Germline values: CDR1 LNHDA, CDR2 SQIVND (reference sequence). The CDR3 is 15 amino acids. Deletions cut 5 bases from V and 0 bases from J, with 11 bases between. CDR3 protein: CASSLAGYSNQPQHF. CDR3 sequence (DNA): TGTGCCAGTAGTTTAGCAGGCTATAGCAATCAGCCCCAGCATTTT.

The rearrangement uses TRBV6-6 and TRBJ1-3, with D hard to call. From germline, CDR1 is MNHNY and CDR2 SVGAGI (reference sequence). The CDR3 extends over 15 amino acids. V shed 7 bases and J shed 2 bases, with 15 bases lying between them. The CDR3 loop reads CASTPKMGTGNTIYF. DNA of the CDR3: TGTGCCAGCACTCCTAAAATGGGCACTGGAAACACCATATATTTT.

This rearrangement joins TRBV28 to TRBJ1-4; perhaps TRBD1 as D (6 bases). The CDR3 consists of 17 residues. V was trimmed by 5 bases and J by 0 bases, leaving 16 bases between them. Germline V gene data show CDR1 as MDHEN and CDR2 as SYDVKM. The CDR3 protein is CASSEDRNPATNEKLFF. The CDR3 nucleotides are TGTGCCAGCAGTGAAGACAGGAACCCCGCAACTAATGAAAAACTGTTTTTT.

The rearrangement joins TRBV18 to TRBJ2-7; D is perhaps TRBD2 (6 bases). The CDR3 is made up of 14 amino acids. Germline CDR1 is KGHSH and CDR2 is LQKENI. V was trimmed by 3 bases and J by 3 bases, leaving 12 bases between them. CDR3 DNA sequence: TGTGCCAGCTCACCGGGGGGAACAGGCTACGAGCAGTACTTC. Encoded protein: CASSPGGTGYEQYF.

This clone was observed a few times. The chain carries TRBV10-3 and TRBJ1-1; 8 bases are a match to TRBD1. The CDR3 spans 11 residues. Unmatched junction bases numbered 10, after V lost 11 bases and J lost 11 bases. Germline lookup yields CDR1 ENHRY and CDR2 SYGVKD. In nucleotides, the CDR3 is TGTGCCGCGCGAAACAGGGGGATGGCTTTCTTT. Protein product: CAARNRGMAFF.

The genes are TRBV7-9 and TRBJ1-1; TRBD1 aligns across 9 bases. In germline, CDR1 is SEHNR, CDR2 FQNEAQ (reference sequence). The length of the CDR3 is 14 residues. Unmatched junction bases numbered 8, after V lost 7 bases and J lost 5 bases. The CDR3 DNA sequence: TGTGCCAGCAACCCCAGACAGGGGGGTACTGAAGCTTTCTTT. This sequence encodes CASNPRQGGTEAFF.

This sequence joins TRBV25-1 and TRBJ2-7; 7 bases are a match to TRBD2. V gave up 5 bases and J gave up 4 bases; unmatched junction bases: 14. The germline gives CDR1 MGHDK, CDR2 SYGVNS. This CDR3 contains 16 residues. The CDR3 reads CASSLRDGGGMYEQYF. Here the CDR3 DNA reads TGTGCCAGCAGTCTCCGGGACGGGGGAGGGATGTACGAGCAGTACTTC.

The chain employs TRBV7-2 and TRBJ2-2, with 7 bases aligning to TRBD1. The CDR3 is 17 amino acids. V lost 1 base, J lost 2 bases, and 7 bases stayed unmatched. Germline CDR1 SGHTA, CDR2 FQGNSA. CDR3 coding DNA: TGTGCCAGCAGCTTAGGTCGACAGGGTGCCAACACCGGGGAGCTGTTTTTT. Protein sequence: CASSLGRQGANTGELFF.

The chain employs TRBV4-3 and TRBJ2-1, with 7 bases aligning to TRBD2. The CDR3 has 17 amino acids. The trim removed 9 bases at V and 9 bases at J, leaving 23 bases unmatched. Germline-derived CDR1 and CDR2 are LGHNA and YSLEER. CDR3 coding DNA: TGCGCCAGGACCCAAGCGGTGGGAACTAGCGATGGCGGTGAGCAGTTCTTC. It translates to CARTQAVGTSDGGEQFF.

This chain connects TRBV4-3 to TRBJ2-1; 13 nucleotides match TRBD2. The germline V gene encodes CDR1 LGHNA and CDR2 YSLEER. CDR3 length: 18 amino acids. V shed 0 bases and J 10 bases; nucleotides not matched to a gene: 12. Written as DNA, the CDR3 is TGCGCCAGCAGCCAAGATAGGACTAGCGGGGGTCCCGTCGGGGAGCAGTTCTTC. Its translation: CASSQDRTSGGPVGEQFF.

V is TRBV4-2 and J is TRBJ2-4; possible D gene TRBD2, 7 bases. Germline-derived CDR1 and CDR2 are LGHNA and YNFKEQ. The CDR3 contains 17 residues. V was clipped by 0 bases and J by 6 bases, with 18 bases between them. The chain's CDR3 is CASSQEFGRGGRNIQYF. The CDR3 DNA sequence: TGTGCCAGCAGCCAAGAATTCGGCAGGGGAGGGAGAAACATTCAGTACTTC.

DNA for the CDR3: TGTGCCAGCAGTTACGTGGGGGGAGAGACCCAGTACTTC. The encoded protein is CASSYVGGETQYF. The V and J genes are TRBV6-8 and TRBJ2-5, with TRBD2 as a possible D gene (6 bases). The CDR3 contains 13 residues. V shed 2 bases and J shed 4 bases, with 8 bases lying between them. CDR1 MNHGY and CDR2 SAAAGT come from the germline V gene.

The rearrangement joins TRBV6-1 to TRBJ2-2; 7 bases align to TRBD1. The CDR3 spans 16 residues. Germline loops: CDR1 MNHNS, CDR2 SASEGT. With 2 bases clipped from V and 5 bases from J, the junction kept 8 bases outside the gene matches. The CDR3 sequence is CASSERGQVQTGELFF. CDR3 sequence (DNA): TGTGCCAGCAGTGAAAGGGGGCAGGTCCAAACCGGGGAGCTGTTTTTT.

This clone was detected once. DNA for the CDR3: TGTGCCAGCAGTGGCAAGCACACTGAAGCTTTCTTT. As protein: CASSGKHTEAFF. The chain joins TRBV2 to TRBJ1-1; no firm D call. The CDR3 has 12 residues. Germline CDR1 and CDR2: SNHLY and FYNNEI. V was trimmed by 4 bases and J by 3 bases, leaving 6 bases between them.

This clone has just one count. J is TRBJ1-6 and V is TRBV28, with TRBD1 matching over 9 bases. The CDR3 has 17 amino acids. With 5 bases clipped from V and 7 bases from J, the junction kept 12 bases outside the gene matches. The V gene's germline CDR1 is MDHEN and CDR2 SYDVKM. The CDR3 nucleotides are TGTGCCAGCAGTCCCGGGACAGGGAATAGATGGAATTCACCCCTCCACTTT. Protein: CASSPGTGNRWNSPLHF.

The V and J genes are TRBV21-1 and TRBJ1-6. TRBV21-1 is classified as a pseudogene. The CDR3 is made up of 15 amino acids. For the CDR3, the DNA is TGTGCCAGCAGCAAGGGGAGGGTCTATAATTCACCCCTCCACTTT. Protein: CASSKGRVYNSPLHF.

This clone turned up a few times. V is TRBV10-3 and J is TRBJ1-3; D call uncertain. Trimming left V 6 bases short and J 0 bases short, with 6 bases between. This CDR3 has 13 amino acids. CDR1 and CDR2 from the germline V gene are ENHRY and SYGVKD. CDR3 nucleotide sequence: TGTGCCATCAGCTCCCTCTCTGGAAACACCATATATTTT. This translates into CAISSLSGNTIYF.

A single count supports this clone. This chain links TRBV7-8 with TRBJ2-7; D gene ambiguous. Deletions cut 5 bases from V and 3 bases from J, with 8 bases between. Germline values: CDR1 SGHVS, CDR2 FQNEAQ. The CDR3 has 12 residues. The CDR3 is CASSAQSYEQYF. The CDR3, as DNA: TGTGCCAGCAGCGCACAGAGCTACGAGCAGTACTTC.

CDR3: CAWSVGTGDNEQYF. The CDR3 nucleotides read TGTGCCTGGAGTGTTGGGACAGGGGATAACGAGCAGTACTTC. This chain links TRBV30 with TRBJ2-7, with 10 bases lining up with TRBD1. The J segment lost 5 bases and the V segment lost 0 bases, leaving 4 bases of the junction unmatched. CDR3 length: 14 residues. Germline CDR1 and CDR2: GTSNPN and SVGIG (reference sequence).

This chain connects TRBV5-1 to TRBJ2-1; no definite D call. The CDR3 is made up of 12 amino acids. V lost 0 bases, J lost 7 bases, and 5 bases lay in between. The germline V gene encodes CDR1 SGHRS and CDR2 YFSETQ. CDR3 amino acids: CASSLVRNEQFF. CDR3 nucleotides: TGCGCCAGCAGCTTGGTTCGGAATGAGCAGTTCTTC.